These T cell receptor beta chains were read from a single sample in a study of graft-versus-host responses after intestinal transplantation. Their cognate antigens are unknown. Some clones are missing from TCRdb's copy, which holds only in-frame ones; the method was immunoSEQ multiplex PCR. The sample shows 80,000 to 100,000 clones, about four fifths of them seen only once. The material sequenced was unstimulated CD8+ T cells sorted from spleen or lymph node cells, taken before intestinal transplant. The receptor source for this set is a human donor who received an intestinal transplant. Both conserved end residues are part of each CDR3. A D gene is named only where the DNA matches it firmly.

CDR3aa	v_gene	d_gene	len
CASRGATNEKLFF	TRBV6-5	-	13
CASSPVAGRWSTDTQYF	TRBV4-1	TRBD2	17
CASSPPGRTYEQYF	TRBV7-6	-	14
CASSLYGLAEYEQYF	TRBV5-1	TRBD2	15
CASSVDGAPDSPLHF	TRBV9	-	15
CASSMEIRQGKTDTQYF	TRBV19	TRBD1	17
CASSLAPSGTELSGANVLTF	TRBV7-3	TRBD1	20
CASSLGEAEANYGYTF	TRBV5-4	-	16
CSVNTRRTGGYNEQFF	TRBV29-1	TRBD1	16
CASSLTQGAYGYTF	TRBV6-5	TRBD1	14
CASSETSDGNYGYTF	TRBV10-2	-	15
CASSYESSFETQYF	TRBV6-5	-	14
CASSLTLRSEQYF	TRBV7-3	-	13
CASSEGAGGISTDTQYF	TRBV25-1	TRBD2	17